The 32 T cell receptor beta chains below were found in one sample sequenced in a study of immune evolution from preneoplasia to lung adenocarcinoma. Assay: immunoSEQ multiplex PCR; the TCRdb copy retains only in-frame clones and omits some. There are 8,000 or so clones in the sample; approximately 85% occur only once, and roughly 2.5% lies in the top ten. The specimen sequenced was FFPE minimally invasive lung adenocarcinoma tissue. The receptors stem from a person aged 80 or over with lung adenocarcinoma.

In DNA, the CDR3 is TGTGCCAGTACCCCACAGGGCTTCACTGAAGCTTTCTTT. It encodes CASTPQGFTEAFF. The rearrangement links TRBV19 to TRBJ1-1, with D perhaps TRBD1 (6 bases). CDR1 LNHDA and CDR2 SQIVND come from the germline V gene (reference sequence). CDR3 length: 13 residues. Trimming shortened V by 7 bases and J by 4 bases, and 13 bases separated the two germline ends.

V is TRBV9 and J is TRBJ1-4; D is undetermined. Per the germline V gene, CDR1 is SGDLS and CDR2 is YYNGEE. The length of the CDR3 is 12 residues. V was trimmed by 3 bases and J by 10 bases, leaving 10 bases between them. CDR3: CASSETTGKLFF. The CDR3 DNA sequence: TGTGCCAGCAGCGAGACCACCGGAAAACTGTTTTTT.

This clone was counted only a few times. This chain links TRBV18 with TRBJ2-1; a weak D match, TRBD2 (6 bases). The CDR3 totals 13 residues. Germline CDR1 reads KGHSH; CDR2 reads LQKENI. V lost 5 bases to trimming and J lost 6 bases, with 11 bases between them. CDR3 bases: TGTGCCAGCTCAGCGGGGATGGGCAATGAGCAGTTCTTC. Protein product: CASSAGMGNEQFF.

This rearrangement joins TRBV5-1 to TRBJ2-6; D is tentatively TRBD1 or TRBD2 (6 bases each). V lost 0 bases to trimming and J lost 2 bases, with 15 bases between them. This CDR3 contains 18 residues. Per the germline V gene, CDR1 is SGHRS and CDR2 is YFSETQ. CDR3 sequence: CASSLVVGGEAGANVLTF. In DNA form, the CDR3 reads TGCGCCAGCAGCTTGGTGGTGGGGGGCGAGGCTGGGGCCAACGTCCTGACTTTC.

The chain carries TRBV4-2 and TRBJ1-4; 10 bases are a match to TRBD1. The germline V gene encodes CDR1 LGHNA and CDR2 YNFKEQ. V lost 4 bases to trimming and J lost 1 base; unmatched junction nucleotides: 6. This CDR3 has 17 amino acids. CDR3 amino acids: CASSPRDRGLTNEKLFF. The CDR3 coding sequence is TGTGCCAGCAGCCCCCGGGACAGGGGCCTAACTAATGAAAAACTGTTTTTT.

The chain links TRBV28 to TRBJ1-1; D call uncertain. The CDR3 runs to 13 residues. Trimming stripped 1 base from V and 6 bases from J, with 9 bases between. The germline CDR1 and CDR2 sequences are MDHEN and SYDVKM. CDR3 in DNA: TGTGCCAGCAGTTTATCGGGGATGGCTGAAGCTTTCTTT. As protein: CASSLSGMAEAFF.

This sequence joins TRBV6-5 and TRBJ2-3, with 13 bases matching TRBD2. There are 16 residues in the CDR3. The V gene end was trimmed by 0 bases and the J gene end by 4 bases; junction bases not matched to a gene: 1. Germline-derived CDR1 and CDR2 are MNHEY and SVGAGI. The CDR3 DNA is TGTGCCAGCAGTTACTCGACTAGCGGGAGGTCAGATACGCAGTATTTT. It specifies CASSYSTSGRSDTQYF.

The chain carries TRBV6-5 and TRBJ1-4; TRBD1 is a possible D gene (5 bases). From germline, CDR1 is MNHEY and CDR2 SVGAGI. The ends were cut back, 2 bases at V and 7 bases at J, with 17 bases in the middle. The CDR3 consists of 16 residues. CDR3 DNA sequence: TGTGCCAGCAGTTACGTTTGGGGCCCAGAAGCTGAAAAACTGTTTTTT. Translation gives CASSYVWGPEAEKLFF.

V usage is TRBV28 and J usage is TRBJ1-5, with 7 bases that match TRBD1. The germline CDR1 and CDR2 sequences are MDHEN and SYDVKM. Unmatched junction bases numbered 8, after V lost 5 bases and J lost 4 bases. The CDR3 totals 15 residues. The CDR3, as DNA: TGTGCCAGCAGTAGACAGGGAAGTCGGAATCAGCCCCAGCATTTT. Protein product: CASSRQGSRNQPQHF.

The genes are TRBV5-8 and TRBJ2-1, with D possibly matching TRBD2 (5 bases). CDR1 is SGHTS, CDR2 YDEGEE, per germline. V was cut by 4 bases and J by 9 bases, with 17 bases left in between. CDR3 length: 14 residues. CDR3 loop: CASSRVDYPGEQFF. The CDR3, as DNA: TGTGCCAGCAGCCGAGTCGACTACCCGGGTGAGCAGTTCTTC.

The chain recombines TRBV7-3 with TRBJ2-3; the match to TRBD2 covers 7 bases. The ends lost 1 base at V and 2 bases at J; junction bases unmatched: 0. The CDR3 consists of 14 residues. Germline V CDR1 and CDR2: SGHTA, FQGTGA. CDR3 loop: CASSLRDYTDTQYF. The CDR3 DNA follows: TGTGCCAGCAGCTTAAGGGACTACACAGATACGCAGTATTTT.

This rearrangement joins TRBV7-8 to TRBJ2-7; 11 bases agree with TRBD1. The CDR3 runs 16 residues. CDR1 SGHVS and CDR2 FQNEAQ come from the germline V gene. The ends lost 5 bases at V and 7 bases at J; junction bases unmatched: 13. As DNA, the CDR3 is TGTGCCAGCAGCCCGCTCCGGGGACAGGGGGTTCTTGAGCAGTACTTC. Its translation: CASSPLRGQGVLEQYF.

The rearrangement uses TRBV10-1 and TRBJ2-3; possibly TRBD1 for D (5 bases). Germline V gene data show CDR1 as WNHNN and CDR2 as SYGVQD (reference sequence). Trimming cost V 4 bases and J 4 bases, with 9 bases left between them. The CDR3 loop spans 13 amino acids. Here the CDR3 DNA reads TGCGCCAGCAGTGTACAAGGGGCAGATACGCAGTATTTT. This codes for CASSVQGADTQYF.

This clone appeared a few times. In DNA form, the CDR3 reads TGTGCCAGCAGTCGAAATCGACTAGATTTGAATGAGCAGTTCTTC. The encoded protein is CASSRNRLDLNEQFF. This rearrangement joins TRBV6-5 to TRBJ2-1; maybe TRBD2 (6 bases). CDR3 length: 15 amino acids. V lost 5 bases and J 7 bases, leaving 18 bases between the germline ends. CDR1 and CDR2 (germline): MNHEY, SVGAGI.

The gene calls are TRBV5-6 and TRBJ2-7; D remains unclear. The V gene's germline CDR1 is SGHDT and CDR2 YYEEEE. The V end was cut by 2 bases, the J end by 4 bases, with 7 bases between. The length of the CDR3 is 12 residues. The CDR3 DNA sequence: TGTGCCAGCAGCTTTGAGTTGTACGAGCAGTACTTC. Its translation is CASSFELYEQYF. Combining the CDR3 with reference TRBV5-6 and TRBJ2-7 gives the whole variable domain DAGVTQSPTHLIKTRGQQVTLRCSPKSGHDTVSWYQQALGQGPQFIFQYYEEEERQRGNFPDRFSGHQFPNYSSELNVNALLLGDSALYLCASSFELYEQYFGPGTRLTVT.

This clone was seen a few times. V and J are TRBV7-6 and TRBJ2-5; TRBD1 might be the D (5 bases). The germline V and J ends were trimmed by 1 base and 5 bases, with 11 bases remaining between them. CDR3 size: 14 residues. CDR1 is SGHVS, CDR2 FNYEAQ, per germline. The DNA of the CDR3 is TGTGCCAGCAGCTTAGGGACAAGCATCGAGACCCAGTACTTC. This encodes CASSLGTSIETQYF.

The chain links TRBV28 to TRBJ1-4; D uncertain. CDR3 length: 16 amino acids. Trimming took 5 bases from V and 4 from J, leaving 17 bases between them. Germline CDR1 and CDR2: MDHEN and SYDVKM. CDR3 region: CASSSYKRTGNEKLFF. In DNA, the CDR3 is TGTGCCAGCAGTAGTTATAAGCGGACGGGTAATGAAAAACTGTTTTTT. The variable domain in full, with the rest retrieved from reference TRBV28 and TRBJ1-4, is DVKVTQSSRYLVKRTGEKVFLECVQDMDHENMFWYRQDPGLGLRLIYFSYDVKMKEKGDIPEGYSVSREKKERFSLILESASTNQTSMYLCASSSYKRTGNEKLFFGSGTQLSVL.

The gene calls are TRBV7-3 and TRBJ2-1, with TRBD2 matching 7 bases. The CDR3 loop spans 15 amino acids. Germline lookup yields CDR1 SGHTA and CDR2 FQGTGA. V lost 5 bases, J lost 5 bases, and 9 bases stayed unmatched. The CDR3 sequence: CASSHGLGFDNEQFF. As DNA, the CDR3 is TGTGCCAGCAGCCATGGACTAGGATTCGACAATGAGCAGTTCTTC.

The V and J genes are TRBV4-2 and TRBJ2-5, with no clear D. Per germline, CDR1 LGHNA and CDR2 YNFKEQ. The CDR3 totals 13 residues. V lost 0 bases and J 5 bases, leaving 7 bases between the germline ends. The CDR3 region is CASSQEGWETQYF. The CDR3, as DNA: TGTGCCAGCAGCCAAGAGGGCTGGGAGACCCAGTACTTC.

The V call is TRBV6-1, the J call TRBJ2-1, with a tentative D call TRBD2 (6 bases). Trimming took 2 bases from V and 8 from J, leaving 16 bases between them. Germline CDR1 reads MNHNS; CDR2 reads SASEGT. The CDR3 contains 15 residues. CDR3 residues: CASSELAGLRDEQFF. CDR3 DNA sequence: TGTGCCAGCAGTGAACTGGCGGGGTTAAGGGATGAGCAGTTCTTC.

This rearrangement joins TRBV5-1 to TRBJ2-7, with 9 positions matching TRBD1. Trimming removed 4 bases from V and 4 bases from J; junction bases left unmatched: 12. From germline, CDR1 is SGHRS and CDR2 YFSETQ. The CDR3 has 16 amino acids. The CDR3 reads CASSAQTGTGSYEQYF. Here the CDR3 DNA reads TGCGCCAGCAGCGCCCAAACCGGGACAGGGTCTTACGAGCAGTACTTC.

The rearrangement links TRBV29-1 to TRBJ2-7, with TRBD2 matching 9 bases. Germline V gene lookup returns CDR1 SQVTM and CDR2 ANQGSEA. The junction had 5 bases not matched to a gene; V was cut back by 5 bases and J by 3 bases. The CDR3 has 13 amino acids. The CDR3 DNA sequence: TGCAGCGTTATTAGCGGGGGCTACTACGAGCAGTACTTC. The encoded protein is CSVISGGYYEQYF.

In DNA form, the CDR3 reads TGTGCCAGCAGCAATGGGCCTAGCAGGGGGACTAGCGGGAGCTATAACAATGAGCAGTTCTTC. Amino acids: CASSNGPSRGTSGSYNNEQFF. This chain links TRBV21-1 with TRBJ2-1; TRBD2, the table's D call, was not compared with the DNA. TRBV21-1 is described as a pseudogene. The CDR3 runs to 21 residues.

The gene calls are TRBV9 and TRBJ1-5; D unresolved. With 0 bases removed from V and 5 bases from J, the gap between germline ends came to 12 bases. Looked up from germline, CDR1 is SGDLS and CDR2 is YYNGEE. CDR3 length equals 15 residues. In DNA form, the CDR3 reads TGTGCCAGCAGCGTAGCTGGGCGGAAGGATCAGCCCCAGCATTTT. It encodes CASSVAGRKDQPQHF.

The V call is TRBV28, the J call TRBJ1-2, with a possible D match to TRBD1 (6 bases). The germline V and J ends were trimmed by 1 base and 7 bases, with 13 bases remaining between them. Germline CDR1 is MDHEN and CDR2 is SYDVKM. The length of the CDR3 is 14 residues. The CDR3 DNA follows: TGTGCCAGCAGTTTATCATTGGGGGGCTCTGGCTACACCTTC. This sequence encodes CASSLSLGGSGYTF.

About this clone: At one of its ends the junction is not consistent with the germline gene, which may arise from a read error. The chain's CDR3 is CVSSPRTGYGNTEAFF. The CDR3 nucleotides read TGTGTCAGCAGTCCCCGGACAGGGTATGGGAACACTGAAGCTTTCTTT. The genes are TRBV27 and TRBJ1-1; 8 nucleotides align to TRBD1. This CDR3 has 16 residues. Germline-derived CDR1 and CDR2 are MNHEY and SMNVEV (reference sequence).

V usage is TRBV6-1 and J usage is TRBJ2-7, with no clear D. CDR1 is MNHNS, CDR2 SASEGT, per germline. The CDR3 runs to 12 residues. The V end lost 2 bases, the J end lost 0 bases, and 2 bases lay between the germline ends. This chain's CDR3 is CASSESSYEQYF. The CDR3 DNA is TGTGCCAGCAGTGAAAGCTCCTACGAGCAGTACTTC.

This chain links TRBV4-1 with TRBJ1-2; TRBD1 matches 9 bases. This CDR3 spans 14 amino acids. The J segment lost 4 bases and the V segment lost 4 bases, leaving 4 bases of the junction unmatched. Looked up from germline, CDR1 is MGHRA and CDR2 is YSYEKL. The CDR3 protein is CASSPGTGLYGYTF. In DNA, the CDR3 is TGCGCCAGCAGCCCCGGGACAGGGCTCTATGGCTACACCTTC.

The gene calls are TRBV4-1 and TRBJ1-3; TRBD1 is a possible D gene (5 bases). This CDR3 is 15 amino acids long. Trimming removed 0 bases at V and 4 bases at J, with 10 bases between. Germline CDR1 MGHRA, CDR2 YSYEKL. CDR3 bases: TGCGCCAGCAGCCAAGATCAGGGTATAGGAAACACCATATATTTT. Its protein product is CASSQDQGIGNTIYF.

V is TRBV28 and J is TRBJ2-5, with 7 positions matching TRBD1. This CDR3 region has 16 residues. CDR1 and CDR2 (germline): MDHEN, SYDVKM. V was pared by 6 bases and J by 1 base, with 11 bases of the junction left unmatched. The DNA for the CDR3 is TGTGCCAGCAGATACAGGACAGGAGCCTTCCAAGAGACCCAGTACTTC. It translates to CASRYRTGAFQETQYF. The full variable domain, its missing parts supplied by reference TRBV28 and TRBJ2-5, is DVKVTQSSRYLVKRTGEKVFLECVQDMDHENMFWYRQDPGLGLRLIYFSYDVKMKEKGDIPEGYSVSREKKERFSLILESASTNQTSMYLCASRYRTGAFQETQYFGPGTRLLVL.

This clone was found once. The chain combines TRBV5-6 with TRBJ1-1; 8 bases map to TRBD1. V was clipped by 4 bases and J by 5 bases; unmatched bases: 10. The CDR3 length is 15 residues. Per germline, CDR1 SGHDT and CDR2 YYEEEE. Here the CDR3 reads CASSVRGRGHTEAFF. CDR3 sequence (DNA): TGTGCCAGCAGCGTACGCGGCAGGGGGCATACTGAAGCTTTCTTT.

The V call is TRBV14, the J call TRBJ2-5; D gene ambiguous. This CDR3 is 15 amino acids long. CDR1 is SGHDN, CDR2 FVKESK, per germline. V was clipped by 0 bases and J by 0 bases, with 8 bases between them. This chain's CDR3 is CASSQERQYQETQYF. CDR3 nucleotide sequence: TGTGCCAGCAGCCAAGAACGGCAGTACCAAGAGACCCAGTACTTC.